The 9 T cell receptor beta chains below come from one sample, sequenced in a study of blood T cells in healthy people across ages (dated by TCRdb to between 2014 and 2017). Library creation used 5' RACE. The data were produced on an Illumina HiSeq 2500. A second PCR of about 7 to 12 cycles was run with a J-beta primer mix and a sample-barcoded 5' primer. TCRdb took the public reads, trimmed them with fastp at Q25, ran MiXCR for clone calling and kept in-frame beta chains. Each entry is one CDR3 protein sequence, shown with its most common DNA and genes. This sample holds hundreds of thousands of distinct CDR3 sequences; around 45% were observed only once. The ten largest clones take up roughly 19% of the sample. Specimen: blood. The receptors originated from a man aged 60 to 69 in good health.

CDR3 residues: CASSQEGLAGSSSGANVLTF. The CDR3 DNA sequence: TGTGCCAGCAGCCAAGAGGGACTAGCGGGTTCCAGCTCTGGGGCCAACGTCCTGACTTTC. The V gene is TRBV4-2, the J gene TRBJ2-6; 12 bases align to TRBD2. CDR3 length equals 20 residues. Germline V gene sequence: CDR1 LGHNA, CDR2 YNFKEQ. Trimming cost V 0 bases and J 0 bases; bases outside gene matches: 6.

In regard to this clonotype: Germline is not matched at one junction end, which may reflect a read error. This chain joins TRBV6-9 and TRBJ2-5; D not certain. This CDR3 spans 15 amino acids. The germline V gene encodes CDR1 MNHGY and CDR2 SVAAGI. The CDR3 DNA reads TGTGCCAGCAGTTATTCCCGAAGGTCCGAAGAGACCCGGTACTTC. This encodes CASSYSRRSEETRYF.

Note on this clonotype: A much larger clone lies a single base off, so this may be a read error. This chain connects TRBV20-1 to TRBJ1-6; TRBD1 aligns across 9 bases. V shed 2 bases, J shed 10 bases, and the junction held 6 bases outside the gene matches. Germline values: CDR1 DFQATT, CDR2 SNEGSKA (reference sequence). This CDR3 contains 14 residues. The CDR3 spells CSARQDRGCSPLHF. Here the CDR3 DNA reads TGCAGTGCTAGACAGGACAGGGGATGCTCACCCCTCCACTTT.

V gene TRBV7-2 combines with J gene TRBJ2-5; 7 nucleotides align to TRBD2. The J call may be incorrect, as the DNA end agrees better with TRBJ2-7. Germline lookup yields CDR1 SGHTA and CDR2 FQGNSA. The CDR3 spans 14 residues. CDR3 in DNA: TGTGCCAGCAGCTCTAAGACGGGACTACGCGAGCAGTACTTC. Its translation: CASSSKTGLREQYF.

The CDR3 DNA reads TGTGCCAGCAGCGGGGGACCCGGGGGATACAATGAGCAGTTCTTC. This encodes CASSGGPGGYNEQFF. This rearrangement joins TRBV9 to TRBJ2-1; D is possibly TRBD2 (6 bases). Trimming shortened V by 3 bases and J by 4 bases, and 14 bases separated the two germline ends. Germline lookup yields CDR1 SGDLS and CDR2 YYNGEE. This CDR3 is built from 15 residues. Full variable domain (rest looked up from reference TRBV9 and TRBJ2-1): DSGVTQTPKHLITATGQRVTLRCSPRSGDLSVYWYQQSLDQGLQFLIQYYNGEERAKGNILERFSAQQFPDLHSELNLSSLELGDSALYFCASSGGPGGYNEQFFGPGTRLTVL.

On this clonotype itself: The junction shows a germline mismatch at one end, possibly a read error. The rearrangement links TRBV5-8 to TRBJ1-5, with 8 bases fitting TRBD1. CDR3 length: 14 residues. Looked up from germline, CDR1 is SGHTS and CDR2 is YDEGEE. The CDR3 loop reads CASSKDRECQPQHF. Here the CDR3 DNA reads TGTGCTAGCAGCAAGGACAGGGAGTGTCAGCCCCAGCATTTT.

The V call is TRBV7-2, the J call TRBJ1-1; TRBD1 matches at 10 bases. The CDR3 sequence is 14 residues long. J gave up 5 bases and V 5 bases, and 5 bases lay outside the gene matches. Looked up from germline, CDR1 is SGHTA and CDR2 is FQGNSA. The chain's CDR3 is CASSQDRGPTEAFF. The CDR3 DNA reads as TGTGCCAGCAGCCAAGACAGGGGGCCGACTGAAGCTTTCTTT.

A few counts support this clonotype. The chain uses TRBV7-9 and TRBJ2-3; 9 bases align to TRBD2. CDR1 and CDR2 from the germline V gene are SEHNR and FQNEAQ (reference sequence). V lost 5 bases to trimming and J lost 2 bases; unmatched junction nucleotides: 5. The CDR3 consists of 15 residues. CDR3 region: CASSILAGNTDTQYF. The CDR3 DNA sequence: TGTGCCAGCAGCATCCTAGCGGGGAACACAGATACGCAGTATTTT.

About this clonotype itself: A junction boundary mismatches the germline segment, possibly from a read error. The chain links TRBV7-2 to TRBJ2-5, with 8 positions matching TRBD2. The CDR3 runs 17 residues. Germline V gives CDR1 SGHTA, CDR2 FQGNSA. The CDR3 DNA follows: TGTGCCCGCAGCGGGGAGGGACTAGTCTTAGCCAGAGAGACCCAGTACTTC. This translates into CARSGEGLVLARETQYF.